One and the same sample provided the 2 T cell receptor beta chains below, sequenced in a study of T cell responses to AZD1222 COVID-19 vaccine. The data were produced by immunoSEQ multiplex PCR, yet TCRdb's version contains in-frame clones alone and is incomplete. The sample holds around 140,000 clones; 85% to 95% are singletons and the top ten take 1.6%. This specimen was peripheral blood, taken on day 0 of AZD1222 vaccination. Receptor source: an adult in good health.

This clone was recorded once. J is TRBJ1-3 and V is TRBV19, with 8 bases lining up with TRBD1. The CDR3 has 16 amino acids. V gave up 4 bases and J gave up 0 bases; unmatched junction bases: 5. Germline-derived CDR1 and CDR2 are LNHDA and SQIVND (reference sequence). The CDR3: CASSTRTGTSGNTIYF. DNA for the CDR3: TGTGCCAGTAGTACTCGGACAGGGACCTCTGGAAACACCATATATTTT.

The rearrangement uses TRBV27 and TRBJ2-1; 8 bases fit TRBD1. Germline V lookup: CDR1 MNHEY, CDR2 SMNVEV (reference sequence). Germline trimming cut 5 bases from V and 8 bases from J; bases unmatched to any gene: 8. This CDR3 comprises 14 residues. The CDR3 loop is CASSEQDRVDEQFF. Written as DNA, the CDR3 is TGTGCCAGCAGTGAACAGGACAGGGTGGATGAGCAGTTCTTC.